The present T cell receptor beta chain was sequenced within a study of long-term antiretroviral therapy in people with HIV. Looking at the study overall: Collection dates of the earliest samples fall about a decade before the 2015 immediate-ART recommendation. Study findings and constraints: Post-treatment diversity went higher with ART but stayed below transplant donor controls.

Cryopreserved PBMC, at roughly 1-10 million per sample, were present before DNA extraction. The germline V gene encodes CDR1 SGHRS and CDR2 YFSETQ. The CDR3 sequence is 19 residues long. V dropped 2 bases and J dropped 0 bases, with 21 bases sitting between them. Sequencing used immunoSEQ v3.0 at survey level. The repertoire was sequenced with immunoSEQ multiplex PCR; TCRdb's copy has only in-frame clones and lacks some. The sample consists of roughly 20,000 clones, approximately 78% of them appearing once. About this clone itself: Its target is not known.

This clonotype was sampled from a woman aged 35 to 49 with HIV. Specimen: unsorted PBMCs, collected at the start of antiretroviral therapy, before treatment. The chain links TRBV5-1 to TRBJ1-5; D might be TRBD1 (5 bases). The CDR3 protein is CASSLRGFPSPYSNQPQHF. The CDR3 nucleotides are TGCGCCAGCAGCTTACGGGGGTTCCCTTCCCCGTATAGCAATCAGCCCCAGCATTTT.